One sample yielded the 29 T cell receptor beta chains listed below, sequenced in a study of cytomegalovirus exposure and HLA in healthy donors. The table came from immunoSEQ multiplex PCR; TCRdb's copy has only in-frame clones and leaves some out. The sample comprises about 190,000 clones, 84% of which are singletons, and about 7% rests with the top ten. Material for sequencing was PBMCs. These receptors originate from a man aged 18 to 30 in good health and CMV-seropositive.

The chain uses TRBV4-3 and TRBJ1-2; D unresolved. Deletions cut 3 bases from V and 8 bases from J, with 16 bases between. CDR1 LGHNA and CDR2 YSLEER come from the germline V gene. This CDR3 comprises 14 residues. CDR3 amino acids: CASSQYDEGSGYTF. DNA for the CDR3: TGCGCCAGCAGCCAGTATGATGAGGGCTCAGGCTACACCTTC.

This chain connects TRBV6-6 to TRBJ2-7; tentative D call: TRBD1 (5 bases). Trimming took 3 bases from V and 2 from J, leaving 14 bases between them. The CDR3 contains 15 residues. From germline, CDR1 is MNHNY and CDR2 SVGAGI (reference sequence). CDR3 amino acids: CASSYGAPATYEQYF. CDR3 DNA sequence: TGTGCCAGCAGTTATGGGGCACCTGCCACCTACGAGCAGTACTTC.

This clone was detected only once. The chain carries TRBV5-4 and TRBJ2-7; D possibly corresponds to TRBD1 (6 bases). With 4 bases removed from V and 2 bases from J, the gap between germline ends came to 10 bases. CDR1 and CDR2 (germline): SGHNT, YYREEE (reference sequence). The CDR3 has 13 amino acids. The CDR3 bases are TGTGCCAGCAGCAGCGGACAGACCTACGAGCAGTACTTC. Translated, it gives CASSSGQTYEQYF. Combining the CDR3 with reference TRBV5-4 and TRBJ2-7 gives the whole variable domain ETGVTQSPTHLIKTRGQQVTLRCSSQSGHNTVSWYQQALGQGPQFIFQYYREEENGRGNFPPRFSGLQFPNYSSELNVNALELDDSALYLCASSSGQTYEQYFGPGTRLTVT.

V gene TRBV5-4 combines with J gene TRBJ2-5; TRBD2 aligns across 13 bases. The CDR3 sequence is 16 residues long. Germline V gene data show CDR1 as SGHNT and CDR2 as YYREEE (reference sequence). Trimming took 4 bases from V and 5 from J; bases not matched to a gene: 8. CDR3 region: CASSRTSGRGVETQYF. Here the CDR3 DNA reads TGTGCCAGCAGCCGGACTAGCGGGAGAGGAGTGGAGACCCAGTACTTC.

This clone was recorded once. The chain links TRBV2 to TRBJ2-2; 7 bases line up with TRBD2. V shed 6 bases and J 4 bases; nucleotides not matched to a gene: 11. Per germline, CDR1 SNHLY and CDR2 FYNNEI. The CDR3 spans 16 residues. The CDR3 here is CASRLLSGPITGELFF. The CDR3 bases are TGTGCCAGCAGACTTCTTAGCGGGCCCATCACCGGGGAGCTGTTTTTT.

This clone was picked up a small number of times. This sequence joins TRBV11-2 and TRBJ2-5, with TRBD2 matching 8 bases. V was clipped by 0 bases and J by 4 bases; unmatched bases: 1. This CDR3 spans 14 amino acids. CDR1 SGHAT and CDR2 FQNNGV come from the germline V gene. The CDR3 coding sequence is TGTGCCAGCAGCTTAGATCGGGGGGGAGAGACCCAGTACTTC. The encoded protein is CASSLDRGGETQYF.

The chain combines TRBV10-3 with TRBJ2-7, with D maybe TRBD2 (5 bases). The CDR3 contains 15 residues. CDR1 is ENHRY, CDR2 SYGVKD, per germline. Deletions cut 2 bases from V and 0 bases from J, with 11 bases between. This CDR3 is CAISEPRGSSYEQYF. In DNA form, the CDR3 reads TGTGCCATCAGTGAGCCCCGGGGTAGCTCCTACGAGCAGTACTTC.

The V and J genes are TRBV28 and TRBJ2-3; a weak D match, TRBD1 (6 bases). The CDR3 is 16 amino acids. Germline CDR1 is MDHEN and CDR2 is SYDVKM. The V and J ends lost 6 bases and 3 bases respectively, with 19 bases between them. CDR3 protein: CASRSLTGIGTDTQYF. DNA for the CDR3: TGTGCCAGCAGGTCTCTCACAGGGATAGGAACAGATACGCAGTATTTT.

This rearrangement joins TRBV7-8 to TRBJ2-5; TRBD2 matches at 11 bases. V dropped 0 bases and J dropped 5; count of bases not matched to a gene: 8. The CDR3 has 17 amino acids. In germline, CDR1 is SGHVS, CDR2 FQNEAQ. Here the CDR3 reads CASSLALGLAAGETQYF. As DNA, the CDR3 is TGTGCCAGCAGCTTAGCCTTGGGACTAGCGGCCGGGGAGACCCAGTACTTC.

The chain uses TRBV7-2 and TRBJ2-7; D perhaps matches TRBD1 (8 bases). Germline V gene data show CDR1 as SGHTA and CDR2 as FQGNSA. The V end was cut by 6 bases, the J end by 7 bases, with 19 bases between. The CDR3 sequence is 14 residues long. CDR3 coding DNA: TGTGCCAGCAGATTAATGGACAGGGAGGGGGAGCAGTACTTC. This translates into CASRLMDREGEQYF.

The chain combines TRBV27 with TRBJ2-1; 7 bases are a match to TRBD2. Germline V gene lookup returns CDR1 MNHEY and CDR2 SMNVEV (reference sequence). The junction had 16 bases not matched to a gene; V was cut back by 6 bases and J by 2 bases. CDR3 length: 18 residues. Here the CDR3 reads CASRPWAGVGFAYNEQFF. The CDR3 coding sequence is TGTGCCAGCAGACCCTGGGCGGGAGTGGGGTTTGCCTACAATGAGCAGTTCTTC.

This chain connects TRBV5-6 to TRBJ2-2; TRBD2 matches at 14 bases. The CDR3 is 16 amino acids. CDR1 is SGHDT and CDR2 is YYEEEE in the germline V gene. V gave up 0 bases and J gave up 10 bases; unmatched junction bases: 5. CDR3 in amino acids: CASSLAGLAGGVELFF. In DNA, the CDR3 is TGTGCCAGCAGCTTGGCCGGACTAGCGGGAGGAGTGGAGCTGTTTTTT.

The rearrangement links TRBV5-4 to TRBJ2-1, with 12 bases fitting TRBD2. The CDR3 totals 14 residues. V lost 4 bases to trimming and J lost 10 bases; unmatched junction nucleotides: 6. Germline assignment: CDR1 SGHNT and CDR2 YYREEE (reference sequence). The CDR3 spells CASSVLAGGREQFF. The CDR3 coding sequence is TGTGCCAGCAGCGTGCTAGCGGGAGGGCGAGAGCAGTTCTTC.

The chain uses TRBV9 and TRBJ2-2, with 7 bases aligning to TRBD1. The CDR3 is 14 amino acids. The germline CDR1 and CDR2 sequences are SGDLS and YYNGEE. The junction had 4 bases not matched to a gene; V was cut back by 1 base and J by 7 bases. The CDR3 region has the DNA TGTGCCAGCAGCGTAAGGGGGCAGGGCGGGGAGCTGTTTTTT. Translation gives CASSVRGQGGELFF.

The CDR3: CASSWASDQETQYF. CDR3 DNA: TGCGCCAGCAGCTGGGCTAGCGACCAAGAGACCCAGTACTTC. The chain is built from TRBV5-1 and TRBJ2-5; D possibly corresponds to TRBD2 (6 bases). With 3 bases removed from V and 0 bases from J, the gap between germline ends came to 9 bases. Germline V gives CDR1 SGHRS, CDR2 YFSETQ. The CDR3 is 14 residues long. Combining the CDR3 with reference TRBV5-1 and TRBJ2-5 gives the whole variable domain KAGVTQTPRYLIKTRGQQVTLSCSPISGHRSVSWYQQTPGQGLQFLFEYFSETQRNKGNFPGRFSGRQFSNSRSEMNVSTLELGDSALYLCASSWASDQETQYFGPGTRLLVL.

The chain joins TRBV7-2 to TRBJ2-1; D remains unclear. The CDR3 loop spans 14 amino acids. Looked up from germline, CDR1 is SGHTA and CDR2 is FQGNSA. The ends were cut back, 3 bases at V and 1 base at J, with 7 bases in the middle. The CDR3 protein is CASSFQRSYNEQFF. DNA for the CDR3: TGTGCCAGCAGCTTCCAACGGTCCTACAATGAGCAGTTCTTC.

This chain connects TRBV6-1 to TRBJ2-7; 10 bases align to TRBD1. Germline V gives CDR1 MNHNS, CDR2 SASEGT. V was clipped by 7 bases and J by 1 base; unmatched bases: 7. CDR3 length: 15 amino acids. CDR3 amino acids: CASKTGTGVSYEQYF. In DNA, the CDR3 is TGTGCCAGCAAGACAGGGACAGGGGTTTCCTACGAGCAGTACTTC.

V and J are TRBV11-1 and TRBJ2-7; the D is unclear. Trimming stripped 5 bases from V and 7 bases from J, with 12 bases between. CDR3 length: 12 residues. CDR1 SGHAT and CDR2 FQDESV come from the germline V gene (reference sequence). CDR3 loop: CASSPSSREQYF. The CDR3 DNA sequence: TGTGCCAGCAGCCCATCGTCGCGGGAGCAGTACTTC.

The CDR3 DNA reads as TGTGCCAGCAGCCCTGAGCGGGGCCTCGAGCAGTACTTC. Its translation: CASSPERGLEQYF. This sequence joins TRBV11-2 and TRBJ2-7; 7 bases line up with TRBD2. J was trimmed by 6 bases and V by 5 bases; bases with no gene match: 7. Germline CDR1 SGHAT, CDR2 FQNNGV. The CDR3 is 13 amino acids.

This chain uses TRBV4-2 with TRBJ1-2, with 7 nucleotides matching TRBD1. V lost 3 bases and J lost 2; bases outside the gene matches: 6. The CDR3 has 15 amino acids. Germline loops: CDR1 LGHNA, CDR2 YNFKEQ. CDR3 protein: CASSQLRDSNYGYTF. CDR3 nucleotide sequence: TGTGCCAGCAGCCAGCTCCGGGACAGCAACTATGGCTACACCTTC.

The V gene is TRBV30, the J gene TRBJ2-7, with 9 nucleotides matching TRBD2. With V trimmed by 0 bases and J by 4 bases, 4 bases remained unmatched. Germline CDR1 GTSNPN, CDR2 SVGIG (reference sequence). This CDR3 is built from 14 residues. Written as DNA, the CDR3 is TGTGCCTGGAGTGTAGGACTAGCGAAGTACGAGCAGTACTTC. It translates to CAWSVGLAKYEQYF. The whole variable domain, remainder taken from reference TRBV30 and TRBJ2-7, is SQTIHQWPATLVQPVGSPLSLECTVEGTSNPNLYWYRQAAGRGLQLLFYSVGIGQISSEVPQNLSASRPQDRQFILSSKKLLLSDSGFYLCAWSVGLAKYEQYFGPGTRLTVT.

This rearrangement joins TRBV2 to TRBJ1-1; D is ambiguous. The CDR3 spans 12 residues. The germline V and J ends were trimmed by 3 bases and 4 bases, with 6 bases remaining between them. Germline CDR1 reads SNHLY; CDR2 reads FYNNEI. The CDR3 sequence: CASSERSTEAFF. The DNA of the CDR3 is TGTGCCAGCAGTGAGAGGAGCACTGAAGCTTTCTTT.

V is TRBV2 and J is TRBJ2-1, with 12 bases identical to TRBD2. The CDR3 is made up of 16 amino acids. Germline V gene data show CDR1 as SNHLY and CDR2 as FYNNEI. V was pared by 5 bases and J by 9 bases, with 11 bases of the junction left unmatched. The CDR3 sequence: CASSPRRTSGKVEQFF. As DNA, the CDR3 is TGTGCCAGCAGTCCCCGGAGGACTAGCGGGAAGGTTGAGCAGTTCTTC.

The J gene is TRBJ2-7, the V gene TRBV6-1; 7 positions agree with TRBD1. The CDR3 spans 15 residues. Trimming at V came to 4 bases and at J to 2 bases, leaving 8 bases not matched to a gene. Germline CDR1 and CDR2: MNHNS and SASEGT. The CDR3 loop is CASSVRDRDPYEQYF. DNA for the CDR3: TGTGCCAGCAGTGTCCGGGACAGAGACCCCTACGAGCAGTACTTC.

The chain joins TRBV10-3 to TRBJ2-2; TRBD2 might be the D (6 bases). The length of the CDR3 is 16 residues. Germline-derived CDR1 and CDR2 are ENHRY and SYGVKD. V shed 2 bases and J shed 6 bases, with 16 bases lying between them. In nucleotides, the CDR3 is TGTGCCATCAGTGAGAGGGAGGCAGGATCGGCCGGGGAGCTGTTTTTT. Its translation: CAISEREAGSAGELFF.

For this clone: The same CDR3 is also encoded by other DNA sequences in this sample. The V and J genes are TRBV29-1 and TRBJ2-5, with D uncertain. The germline gives CDR1 SQVTM, CDR2 ANQGSEA. The germline V and J ends were trimmed by 4 bases and 3 bases, with 3 bases remaining between them. This CDR3 spans 10 amino acids. The CDR3 nucleotides are TGCAGCGTTGGAGAAGAGACCCAGTACTTC. This codes for CSVGEETQYF.

V usage is TRBV5-1 and J usage is TRBJ2-1; D is ambiguous. The CDR3 contains 14 residues. The V and J ends lost 0 bases and 4 bases respectively, with 8 bases between them. The germline CDR1 and CDR2 sequences are SGHRS and YFSETQ. CDR3 in amino acids: CASSLADLYNEQFF. CDR3 sequence (DNA): TGCGCCAGCAGCTTGGCCGACTTGTACAATGAGCAGTTCTTC.

The genes are TRBV11-2 and TRBJ2-3; 7 nucleotides align to TRBD2. This CDR3 spans 15 amino acids. The J segment lost 0 bases and the V segment lost 5 bases, leaving 5 bases of the junction unmatched. Germline loops: CDR1 SGHAT, CDR2 FQNNGV. DNA for the CDR3: TGTGCCAGCAGCACGCTAGCGGCAAGCACAGATACGCAGTATTTT. Amino acids: CASSTLAASTDTQYF.

This sequence joins TRBV4-1 and TRBJ2-5; 8 nucleotides match TRBD1. The V gene end was trimmed by 4 bases and the J gene end by 5 bases; junction bases not matched to a gene: 9. CDR1 is MGHRA and CDR2 is YSYEKL in the germline V gene. This CDR3 comprises 15 residues. In nucleotides, the CDR3 is TGCGCCAGCAGCCCCGACGGACAGGGTTTGGAGACCCAGTACTTC. Protein: CASSPDGQGLETQYF.